This TCR beta chain is from a study of T-cell reconstitution after alpha-beta-depleted transplantation in children. Using unique molecular identifiers, the investigators prepared the TCRbeta library. Each CDR3 protein gets one entry after TCRdb re-called the PCR reads with MiXCR. This table holds a few hundred thousand distinct CDR3 sequences, around a tenth found once. Germline CDR1 reads SGHVS; CDR2 reads FQNEAQ. The CDR3 loop spans 14 amino acids. V was trimmed by 8 bases and J by 5 bases, leaving 18 bases between them. The chain joins TRBV7-8 to TRBJ1-1, with a tentative D call TRBD1 (6 bases). The sequence was obtained from a human donor who donated a stem cell graft to a child with acute lymphoblastic leukemia. This specimen was PBMCs from the stem cell graft donor, taken from the stem cell graft. CDR3 in amino acids: CASVLQGRVTEAFF. The CDR3 DNA follows: TGTGCCAGCGTCCTACAGGGCAGGGTAACTGAAGCTTTCTTT.